The clone carrying this T cell receptor beta chain is a singleton in its sample. Its antigen is currently unknown. With V trimmed by 2 bases and J by 5 bases, 8 bases remained unmatched. Germline assignment: CDR1 LGHDT and CDR2 YNNKEL (reference sequence). This CDR3 is built from 16 residues. This sample was included in a study of T cell responses to AZD1222 COVID-19 vaccine. Study-wide points: At study baseline, merely more than 5 AZD1222 recipients were seropositive.

The assay was immunoSEQ multiplex PCR, and TCRdb's table has in-frame clones only and misses some. The sample has some 150,000 clones, 88% seen once. Analysis merged second doses at about 4 or about 12 weeks. The chain joins TRBV3-1 (or the pseudogene TRBV3-2) to TRBJ2-2; the match to TRBD1 covers 7 bases. The input for sequencing was peripheral blood, taken 28 days after the second AZD1222 dose. The clonotype was recovered from an adult who received the AZD1222 COVID-19 vaccine. In nucleotides, the CDR3 is TGTGCCAGCAGCCAACGTAGGGGGCCGGGAACCGGGGAGCTGTTTTTT. Encoded protein: CASSQRRGPGTGELFF.